This T cell receptor beta chain was identified during a study of cytomegalovirus exposure and HLA in healthy donors. The CDR3 runs 14 residues. Per germline, CDR1 MNHEY and CDR2 SMNVEV (reference sequence). In regard to this clone: The antigen remains undetermined.

The PCR was carried out with 60 Vbeta primers and 13 Jbeta primers. Only in-frame clones appear in the TCRdb table, and some are missing; sequencing was by immunoSEQ multiplex PCR. The sample includes over 120,000 clones, roughly 9.7% of them seen just once. The study, taken as a whole, reports: Later, TCR association rates were found to vary by HLA locus, highest for DRB1 and lowest for HLA-C.

This receptor was taken from a man aged 50-59 years in good health and CMV-seronegative. The chain links TRBV27 to TRBJ2-5, with D unclear. Judging by the DNA end, TRBJ2-7 fits better; the J call may be wrong. The sample was PBMCs. For the CDR3, the DNA is TGTGCCAGCAGTTTATCGACGGGTCCCTACGAGCAGTACTTC. Its translation is CASSLSTGPYEQYF.